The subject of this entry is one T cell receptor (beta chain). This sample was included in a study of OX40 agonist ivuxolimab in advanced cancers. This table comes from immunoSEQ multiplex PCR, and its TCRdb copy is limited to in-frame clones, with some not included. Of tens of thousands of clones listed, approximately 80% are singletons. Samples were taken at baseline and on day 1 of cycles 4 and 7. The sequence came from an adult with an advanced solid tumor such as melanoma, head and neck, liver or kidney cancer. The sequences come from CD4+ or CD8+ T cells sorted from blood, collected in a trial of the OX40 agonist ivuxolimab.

CDR3 nucleotides: TGTGCCAGCAGTCCAGACGACACCGGGGAGCTGTTTTTT. It is translated as CASSPDDTGELFF. The chain uses TRBV6-5 and TRBJ2-2, with no clear D. This CDR3 contains 13 residues. Trimming shortened V by 5 bases and J by 3 bases, and 7 bases separated the two germline ends. Per germline, CDR1 MNHEY and CDR2 SVGAGI.